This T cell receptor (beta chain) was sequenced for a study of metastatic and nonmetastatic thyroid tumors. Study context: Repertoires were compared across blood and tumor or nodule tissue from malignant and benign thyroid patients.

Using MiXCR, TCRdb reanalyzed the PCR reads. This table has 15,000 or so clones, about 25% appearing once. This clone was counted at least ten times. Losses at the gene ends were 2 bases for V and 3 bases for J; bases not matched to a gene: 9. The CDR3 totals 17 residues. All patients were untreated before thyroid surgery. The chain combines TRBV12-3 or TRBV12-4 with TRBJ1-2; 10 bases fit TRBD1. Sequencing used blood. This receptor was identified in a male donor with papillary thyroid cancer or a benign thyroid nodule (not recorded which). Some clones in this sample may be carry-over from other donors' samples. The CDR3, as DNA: TGTGCCAGCAGTTTAATCTCGGGGACAGGGGTAGACTATGGCTACACCTTC. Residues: CASSLISGTGVDYGYTF.